This T cell receptor beta chain was recovered during a study of blood T cell repertoires in COVID-19. Looking at the study overall: The United States, Italy and Spain provided the acute and convalescent COVID-19 samples. T cells, B-cell-depleted T cells, or PBMCs supplied cDNA or gDNA.

As originally analysed: Reference gene primer amplification gave estimated nucleated cell counts. This table comes from immunoSEQ multiplex PCR, and its TCRdb copy is limited to in-frame clones, with some not included. V, J and clone size reflect that table, while D and trimming were determined from the DNA. The data show under 150,000 clones, less than 90% seen once. Trimming cost V 0 bases and J 10 bases; bases outside gene matches: 13. Germline V gives CDR1 SGHNT, CDR2 YYREEE (reference sequence). This CDR3 region has 16 residues. The sequence was collected from a human donor in a cohort sampled during active COVID-19. This sequence joins TRBV5-4 and TRBJ2-1; 7 nucleotides align to TRBD2. The specimen was peripheral blood. In DNA, the CDR3 is TGTGCCAGCAGCTTGGCCGGGTCTAGCGGCCTATTAGAGCAGTTCTTC. Protein: CASSLAGSSGLLEQFF.